The 21 T cell receptor beta chains below come from one sample, sequenced in a study of blood T cell repertoires in COVID-19. Clones were sequenced by immunoSEQ multiplex PCR, and TCRdb holds only the in-frame ones, with some missing. The sample lists some 270,000 clones, around 90% occurring once. Sample: PBMCs or T cells enriched from blood (not recorded which). Receptors originate from a woman aged 40 to 55 who had been exposed to COVID-19.

The chain combines TRBV4-2 with TRBJ1-2; D is ambiguous. Trimming took off 0 bases at V and 0 bases at J, with 11 bases between the two ends. The germline V gene encodes CDR1 LGHNA and CDR2 YNFKEQ. The CDR3 covers 16 residues. CDR3 sequence (DNA): TGTGCCAGCAGCCAAGAATTATATCCTACTAACTATGGCTACACCTTC. Translation gives CASSQELYPTNYGYTF.

This chain connects TRBV20-1 to TRBJ2-1, with TRBD2 matching 7 bases. This CDR3 is built from 14 residues. Per the germline V gene, CDR1 is DFQATT and CDR2 is SNEGSKA (reference sequence). The V and J ends lost 3 bases and 5 bases, in that order; junction bases with no gene match: 7. CDR3 region: CSASPAGLHNEQFF. For the CDR3, the DNA is TGCAGTGCTAGTCCAGCGGGGTTGCACAATGAGCAGTTCTTC.

This chain uses TRBV14 with TRBJ2-4; 7 bases align to TRBD1. Germline CDR1 reads SGHDN; CDR2 reads FVKESK. The trim removed 5 bases at V and 4 bases at J, leaving 11 bases unmatched. The CDR3 loop spans 16 amino acids. The DNA for the CDR3 is TGTGCCAGCAGCGCCACCGCAGACAGGGTGAAAAACATTCAGTACTTC. This sequence encodes CASSATADRVKNIQYF. Full variable domain (rest looked up from reference TRBV14 and TRBJ2-4): EAGVTQFPSHSVIEKGQTVTLRCDPISGHDNLYWYRRVMGKEIKFLLHFVKESKQDESGMPNNRFLAERTGGTYSTLKVQPAELEDSGVYFCASSATADRVKNIQYFGAGTRLSVL.

The V and J genes are TRBV11-3 and TRBJ1-3; no definite D call. CDR3 length equals 18 residues. The germline V gene has CDR1 SGHNT and CDR2 YENEEA. V was clipped by 0 bases and J by 4 bases, with 19 bases between them. DNA of the CDR3: TGTGCCAGCAGCTTAGATCTAGCCAACCTTGTCCTCGGAAACACCATATATTTT. Residues: CASSLDLANLVLGNTIYF.

This chain links TRBV28 with TRBJ2-4, with TRBD1 matching 8 bases. CDR1 and CDR2 from the germline V gene are MDHEN and SYDVKM. V was clipped by 5 bases and J by 8 bases; unmatched bases: 8. This CDR3 comprises 14 residues. CDR3 DNA sequence: TGTGCCAGCAGTGGGACAGGTCCCGTGGACATTCAGTACTTC. Its protein product is CASSGTGPVDIQYF.

The chain carries TRBV19 and TRBJ1-6; possible D gene TRBD1, 5 bases. Looked up from germline, CDR1 is LNHDA and CDR2 is SQIVND (reference sequence). Trimming stripped 5 bases from V and 9 bases from J, with 14 bases between. The CDR3 is 14 residues long. The CDR3 coding sequence is TGTGCCAGTAGTGACAGAACCGGATCTTCACCCCTCCACTTT. Protein product: CASSDRTGSSPLHF.

V and J are TRBV29-1 and TRBJ1-5; 11 nucleotides align to TRBD1. The CDR3 runs 16 residues. Trimming cost V 6 bases and J 1 base; bases outside gene matches: 8. Germline lookup yields CDR1 SQVTM and CDR2 ANQGSEA. The CDR3 DNA reads as TGCAGCGTGCTATACGGGACAGGGGGGAGCAATCAGCCCCAGCATTTT. It translates to CSVLYGTGGSNQPQHF. Combining the CDR3 with reference TRBV29-1 and TRBJ1-5 gives the whole variable domain SAVISQKPSRDICQRGTSLTIQCQVDSQVTMMFWYRQQPGQSLTLIATANQGSEATYESGFVIDKFPISRPNLTFSTLTVSNMSPEDSSIYLCSVLYGTGGSNQPQHFGDGTRLSIL.

The chain recombines TRBV7-9 with TRBJ1-1, with a weak D call TRBD1 (5 bases). The germline gives CDR1 SEHNR, CDR2 FQNEAQ (reference sequence). Trimming took off 4 bases at V and 1 base at J, with 13 bases between the two ends. The CDR3 length is 15 residues. The CDR3 loop reads CASSSPSTANTEAFF. The CDR3 bases are TGTGCCAGCAGCTCACCCTCGACAGCGAACACTGAAGCTTTCTTT.

The rearrangement links TRBV12-3 or TRBV12-4 to TRBJ1-6; no reliable D call. Trimming took 5 bases from V and 10 from J, leaving 9 bases between them. This CDR3 has 12 residues. The CDR3 DNA follows: TGTGCCAGCAGTGGGCATGGGTCACCCCTCCACTTT. It specifies CASSGHGSPLHF.

The V gene is TRBV9, the J gene TRBJ2-5; 7 nucleotides agree with TRBD1. Germline CDR1 and CDR2: SGDLS and YYNGEE. CDR3 length: 14 residues. V was pared by 0 bases and J by 5 bases, with 4 bases of the junction left unmatched. The CDR3 loop reads CASSVVGGAETQYF. The CDR3, as DNA: TGTGCCAGCAGCGTAGTAGGGGGCGCGGAGACCCAGTACTTC.

This clone occurred once. V gene TRBV28 combines with J gene TRBJ2-1; perhaps TRBD2 as D (5 bases). The CDR3 extends over 13 amino acids. Germline CDR1 and CDR2: MDHEN and SYDVKM. Between the trimmed V and J ends, which lost 6 bases and 7 bases, there was a span of 13 bases. CDR3 in amino acids: CASSFTGENEQFF. The CDR3 coding sequence is TGTGCCAGCAGCTTTACTGGGGAGAATGAGCAGTTCTTC.

The chain's CDR3 is CASSRRTGSSYNSPLHF. The CDR3 DNA follows: TGTGCCAGTTCCCGCCGGACAGGGAGCTCCTATAATTCACCCCTCCACTTT. V usage is TRBV19 and J usage is TRBJ1-6, with 8 bases identical to TRBD1. In germline, CDR1 is LNHDA, CDR2 SQIVND (reference sequence). This CDR3 comprises 17 residues. The V and J ends lost 8 bases and 0 bases, in that order; junction bases with no gene match: 9.

About this clone: One end of the junction is discordant with germline, which a read error may explain. The V call is TRBV5-1, the J call TRBJ1-1; 8 positions match TRBD1. The CDR3 spans 14 residues. Per germline, CDR1 SGHRS and CDR2 YFSETQ. CDR3 in amino acids: CASKVQGEDTEAFF. The CDR3 region has the DNA TGTGCCAGCAAAGTACAGGGGGAGGACACTGAAGCTTTCTTT.

DNA of the CDR3: TGTGCCAGCAGCCCATTAGCACTCGACTTCTATGGCTACACCTTC. Protein product: CASSPLALDFYGYTF. This chain connects TRBV7-2 to TRBJ1-2, with D unresolved. The CDR3 is made up of 15 amino acids. V was trimmed by 5 bases and J by 4 bases, leaving 17 bases between them. In germline, CDR1 is SGHTA, CDR2 FQGNSA.

The genes are TRBV4-1 and TRBJ1-3; D remains ambiguous. CDR3 length equals 17 residues. The ends were cut back, 0 bases at V and 0 bases at J, with 12 bases in the middle. From germline, CDR1 is MGHRA and CDR2 YSYEKL. CDR3 sequence reads: CASSQDQTASSGNTIYF. The CDR3 region has the DNA TGCGCCAGCAGCCAAGACCAGACTGCAAGCTCTGGAAACACCATATATTTT.

The V call is TRBV6-5, the J call TRBJ1-2; D gene unclear. Germline V gives CDR1 MNHEY, CDR2 SVGAGI. This CDR3 comprises 15 residues. V gave up 0 bases and J gave up 1 base, with 9 bases separating them. CDR3 sequence: CASSYSSSGNYGYTF. The CDR3 DNA follows: TGTGCCAGCAGTTACTCGAGTTCCGGTAACTATGGCTACACCTTC.

The rearrangement joins TRBV5-1 to TRBJ2-7; TRBD1 is a possible D gene (5 bases). CDR1 and CDR2 from the germline V gene are SGHRS and YFSETQ. This CDR3 has 16 residues. Trimming took 2 bases from V and 6 from J, leaving 21 bases between them. CDR3 protein: CASSLGQGFRPGEQYF. The CDR3, as DNA: TGCGCCAGCAGCTTAGGTCAGGGATTTCGCCCCGGCGAGCAGTACTTC.

The chain carries TRBV27 and TRBJ2-1; the D gene is possibly TRBD1 (6 bases). In germline, CDR1 is MNHEY, CDR2 SMNVEV (reference sequence). The CDR3 totals 17 residues. V lost 4 bases and J lost 0, with 16 bases in between. The CDR3 region is CASSSYRVRGSYNEQFF. CDR3 bases: TGTGCCAGCAGTTCCTACAGGGTGAGGGGCTCCTACAATGAGCAGTTCTTC.

The chain has TRBV6-1 and TRBJ2-1; no reliable D call. The CDR3 runs 14 residues. V was cut by 1 base and J by 5 bases, with 9 bases left in between. Germline assignment: CDR1 MNHNS and CDR2 SASEGT. The DNA for the CDR3 is TGTGCCAGCAGTGAAGGGAACAGTCACAATGAGCAGTTCTTC. It specifies CASSEGNSHNEQFF.

The chain combines TRBV19 with TRBJ2-7, with 7 bases aligning to TRBD1. J was trimmed by 4 bases and V by 8 bases; bases with no gene match: 2. CDR1 is LNHDA, CDR2 SQIVND, per germline (reference sequence). This CDR3 contains 11 residues. CDR3 sequence: CASADRYEQYF. The CDR3 DNA reads as TGTGCCAGTGCGGACAGGTACGAGCAGTACTTC.

The gene calls are TRBV5-5 and TRBJ1-2; D is possibly TRBD1 (5 bases). The germline V gene has CDR1 SGHKS and CDR2 YYEKEE (reference sequence). The CDR3 has 14 residues. V dropped 2 bases and J dropped 4 bases, with 12 bases sitting between them. The CDR3 sequence is CASSFDSDVYGYTF. CDR3 in DNA: TGTGCCAGCAGCTTCGACAGTGACGTCTATGGCTACACCTTC.